The present T cell receptor (beta chain) was sequenced within a study of blood T cell repertoires in COVID-19 (dated by TCRdb to the early 2020s). At the level of the whole study: Collaborator samples came from the United States, Italy and Spain and covered acute and convalescent phases of COVID-19. The prospective study material was composed of cDNA or gDNA derived from T cells, B-cell-depleted T cells, or PBMCs. HLA class I and class II types, where available, came from metadata supplied by the sample provider rather than from assay-based typing. Sample metadata almost always included a de-identified subject ID, COVID-19 status, age in years and sex. The repertoires were released in a freely available public database meant as a resource for research on the immune response to SARS-CoV-2. Samples were obtained from the ongoing ImmuneRACE study (first 160 participants) and from about 1,300 subjects provided by 6 global collaborators. Subjects who had been exposed to COVID-19, were actively infected with it, or had recovered from it provided the deeply sampled blood TCRbeta repertoires that made up the dataset. Results and caveats for the whole study, not just this receptor: The amount of clinical and demographic metadata varied by source and participant and was provided uncurated.

The germline V gene provides CDR1 MDHEN and CDR2 SYDVKM. From the cysteine through the phenylalanine, the CDR3 covers 12 amino acids. Only the CDR3 region is kept as DNA, spanning 36 bases read in frame from base 1. V is reduced by 7 bases and J by 8 bases, leaving a spacing of 14 bases between them. Comment on this clone: Its antigen is unknown. It has no much larger one-base neighbor in the sample; base qualities were not kept.

The immunoSEQ Assay, a bias-controlled multiplex PCR, was used to amplify TCRbeta CDR3 regions from genomic DNA. In the paper's pipeline: Nucleated cell counts per sample were estimated from amplification of reference gene primers within the assay. To quantify the absolute abundance of each unique TCRbeta CDR3 rearrangement, sequence reads were collapsed and filtered. For each sample, productive Simpson clonality was calculated as the square root of Simpson's diversity index across productive rearrangements. TCRdb limited this immuneACCESS table to in-frame rearrangements with V and J called. A share of clones is missing; checked studies link under half to unresolved V genes, and the rest is unexplained. V, J and clone size reflect that table, while D and trimming were determined from the DNA. The sample profile shows approximately 230,000 clones; 82% of them were found once. The ten biggest clones cover approximately 15% of the sample.

Participants in the prospective study were enrolled through a virtual design, were aged roughly 18 to 100 years, and lived in approximately 25 United States geographic areas. Cohort assignment in the prospective study relied on participant-reported clinical history from a screening survey and a study questionnaire. ImmuneRACE Cohort 3 recovered participants were defined by two consecutive negative NP/OP PCR tests, healthcare professional clearance, or symptom resolution. Mobile phlebotomists in the prospective study collected whole blood, serum and a nasopharyngeal or oropharyngeal swab from every participant. Prospective study participants could optionally give additional blood draws and questionnaires over an approximately two-month period. Blood samples from the prospective study were shipped frozen or at room temperature prior to DNA extraction.

Material for sequencing was PBMCs or T cells enriched from blood (not recorded which). The V and J segments used are TRBV28 and TRBJ1-2; possibly the D gene is TRBD1, per 5 matching bases. The sequence was obtained from a man aged 40-50 years who had recovered from COVID-19. The CDR3 protein is CASTFPGGGYTF. The DNA sequence follows: TGTGCCAGCACCTTCCCCGGGGGGGGCTACACCTTC.